Detailed here is one TCR beta chain. Its antigen is not known. This entry comes from a study of siplizumab effects on memory and regulatory T cells. Germline CDR1 MNHNY, CDR2 SVGAGI (reference sequence). The CDR3 has 14 residues. The V gene lost 6 bases and the J gene lost 2 bases, with 11 bases spanning the gap. Using immunoSEQ multiplex PCR, the repertoire was profiled, and TCRdb retains in-frame clones only, with some absent. The sample records about 120,000 clones, approximately 94% being singletons. Study-level findings and limits: Controls showed an average of around 26% Treg-derived mappable alloreactive CD4+ clones, while siplizumab showed roughly 74%.

The receptor comes from a human donor in good health. The genes are TRBV6-6 and TRBJ1-3; D gene unclear. Sample: non-Treg CD4+ T cells sorted from blood. CDR3 sequence: CASSEDKTGNTIYF. For the CDR3, the DNA is TGTGCCAGCAGCGAAGACAAGACTGGAAACACCATATATTTT.